This T cell receptor (beta chain) was documented in a study of shared clonotypes between healthy human individuals. Profiled with immunoSEQ multiplex PCR; TCRdb holds only in-frame clones, not every one. Among 850,000 to 1,200,000 clones, 75% were seen once, and the ten largest hold roughly 1.5%. The CDR3 consists of 14 residues. The V end was cut by 5 bases, the J end by 8 bases, with 13 bases between. Germline V gene data show CDR1 as LNHDA and CDR2 as SQIVND (reference sequence). The origin of this receptor is a young man in good health. Sequencing was done on a sample of memory CD4+ T cells sorted from blood. The subset denotes: CD45RA-negative fraction. The chain has TRBV19 and TRBJ1-6; possible D gene TRBD1, 5 bases. The CDR3 DNA follows: TGTGCCAGTAGTGTCGGGGCCCCTTATTCACCCCTCCACTTT. Its protein is CASSVGAPYSPLHF. Full variable domain (rest looked up from reference TRBV19 and TRBJ1-6): DGGITQSPKYLFRKEGQNVTLSCEQNLNHDAMYWYRQDPGQGLRLIYYSQIVNDFQKGDIAEGYSVSREKKESFPLTVTSAQKNPTAFYLCASSVGAPYSPLHFGNGTRLTVT.